This T cell receptor beta chain was documented in a study of beta chain features in type 1 diabetes. Study background: Across all samples, roughly 99 million sorted cells were examined.

This clone has a handful of counts. The antigen remains undetermined. Study-wide points: Patients showed naive, central memory and Treg TCRB repertoires that appeared more similar than those of healthy donors. Moderate yet significant TCRB CDR3 shortening was seen in Type 1 diabetes patients in all four CD4+ subsets. Individuals with type 1 diabetes displayed fewer insertions and more deletions at VDJ junctions.

Sorted populations all had greater than 98% purity. V shed 6 bases, J shed 1 base, and the junction held 5 bases outside the gene matches. Per the germline V gene, CDR1 is SGHNT and CDR2 is YYREEE (reference sequence). The CDR3 consists of 17 residues. Since all of the isolated RNA was reverse transcribed, expressed TCRB transcripts were what got sequenced. Sequenced by immunoSEQ multiplex PCR; TCRdb stores in-frame clones only, minus some. The data show about 360,000 clones, around 12% seen once. Material: naive CD4+ T cells from blood. This chain links TRBV5-4 with TRBJ2-4; 15 bases are a match to TRBD2. The clonotype originates from a woman younger than 35 with type 1 diabetes. CDR3 region: CASTKGLAGGAKNIQYF. As DNA, the CDR3 is TGTGCCAGCACCAAAGGACTAGCGGGGGGGGCCAAAAACATTCAGTACTTC.